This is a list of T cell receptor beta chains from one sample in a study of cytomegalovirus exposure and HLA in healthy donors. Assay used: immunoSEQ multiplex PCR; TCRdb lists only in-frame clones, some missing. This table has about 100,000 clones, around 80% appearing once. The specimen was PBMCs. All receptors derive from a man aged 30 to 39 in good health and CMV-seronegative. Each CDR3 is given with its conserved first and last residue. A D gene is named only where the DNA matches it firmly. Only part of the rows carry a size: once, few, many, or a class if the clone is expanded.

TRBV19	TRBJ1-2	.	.	CASSSQGWNGYTF	TGTGCCAGTAGCTCACAGGGTTGGAATGGCTACACCTTC
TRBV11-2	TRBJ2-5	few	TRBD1	CASSLTGKETQYF	TGTGCCAGCAGCTTGACAGGGAAGGAGACCCAGTACTTC
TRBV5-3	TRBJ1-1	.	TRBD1	CARSGTGGERVVPNTEAFF	TGTGCCAGATCCGGGACAGGGGGCGAAAGGGTGGTTCCTAACACTGAAGCTTTCTTT
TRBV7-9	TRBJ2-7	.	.	CSSSPRDYEQYF	TGTTCCAGCAGCCCCAGGGACTACGAGCAGTACTTC
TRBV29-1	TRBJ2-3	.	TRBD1	CSVERWTGGPDTQYF	TGCAGCGTTGAACGTTGGACAGGGGGCCCCGATACGCAGTATTTT
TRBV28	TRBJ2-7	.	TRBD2	CASSLGRWGGSYEQYF	TGTGCCAGCAGTTTGGGCCGCTGGGGGGGGTCCTACGAGCAGTACTTC
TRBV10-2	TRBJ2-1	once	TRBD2	CARRTSGRLNEQFF	TGCGCCAGGAGGACTAGCGGGAGACTCAATGAGCAGTTCTTC
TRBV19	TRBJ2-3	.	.	CASSIALRPRGDTQYF	TGTGCCAGTAGTATTGCGTTGCGGCCCCGGGGAGATACGCAGTATTTT
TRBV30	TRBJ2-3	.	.	CAWSFLSGAGDTQYF	TGTGCCTGGAGTTTCCTATCAGGGGCAGGAGATACGCAGTATTTT
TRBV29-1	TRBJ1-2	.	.	CSVEDGRDGYTF	TGCAGCGTTGAAGACGGTCGGGATGGCTACACCTTC
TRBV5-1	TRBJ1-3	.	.	CASSLSVETGNTIYF	TGCGCCAGCAGCTTGTCTGTTGAGACTGGAAACACCATATATTTC
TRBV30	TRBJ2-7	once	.	CAWSKRGEDSYEQYF	TGTGCCTGGTCGAAGAGAGGGGAGGACTCCTACGAGCAGTACTTC
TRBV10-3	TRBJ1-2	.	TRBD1	CASSGQATTSYGYTF	TGTGCCAGCAGCGGACAGGCGACTACTAGCTATGGCTACACCTTC
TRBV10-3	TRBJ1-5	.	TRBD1	CAIGDRVAGNQPQHF	TGTGCCATCGGAGACAGGGTCGCTGGCAATCAGCCCCAGCATTTT
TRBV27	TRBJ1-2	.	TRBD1	CASSLGPGQGIYGYTF	TGTGCCAGCAGTTTAGGGCCGGGACAGGGGATCTATGGCTACACCTTC
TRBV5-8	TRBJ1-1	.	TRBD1	CASSLDRVAEAFF	TGTGCCAGCAGCCTTGACAGGGTCGCTGAAGCTTTCTTT
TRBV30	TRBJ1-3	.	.	CAQGGGSSGNTIYF	TGTGCCCAGGGAGGGGGTAGCTCTGGAAACACCATATATTTT
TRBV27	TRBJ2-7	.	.	CASSSRDGLLIHEQYF	TGTGCCAGCAGTTCCCGCGACGGACTCCTAATCCACGAGCAGTACTTC
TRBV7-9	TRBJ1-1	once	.	CASSLAGQIGEAFF	TGTGCCAGCAGCTTAGCGGGGCAGATCGGTGAAGCTTTCTTT
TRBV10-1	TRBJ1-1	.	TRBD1	CASSEPGQGITEAFF	TGCGCCAGCAGTGAGCCGGGACAGGGGATTACTGAAGCTTTCTTT
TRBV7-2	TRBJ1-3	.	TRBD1	CASSLGGQGRNTIYF	TGTGCCAGCAGCTTAGGGGGACAGGGAAGAAACACCATATATTTT
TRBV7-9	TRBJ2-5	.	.	CASRSRGSQETQYF	TGTGCCAGCAGGTCGAGAGGGAGTCAAGAGACCCAGTACTTC
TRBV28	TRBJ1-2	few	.	CASSLVRGGANGYTF	TGTGCCAGCAGTTTAGTCCGAGGAGGGGCCAATGGCTACACCTTC
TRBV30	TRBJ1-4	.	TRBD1	CASKGVTGYGKLFF	TGTGCCTCCAAGGGGGTGACAGGGTACGGGAAACTGTTTTTT
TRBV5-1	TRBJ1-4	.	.	CASSPEWSNEKLFF	TGCGCCAGCAGCCCCGAATGGAGTAATGAAAAACTGTTTTTT
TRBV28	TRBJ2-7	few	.	CASSAGGQITYEQYF	TGTGCCAGCAGCGCGGGCGGACAGATTACCTACGAGCAGTACTTC
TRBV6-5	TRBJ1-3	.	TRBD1	CASSRGQGLGNTIYF	TGTGCCAGCAGTCGCGGACAGGGGCTCGGAAACACCATATATTTT
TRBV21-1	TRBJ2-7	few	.	CASSKYAGVHYEQYF	TGTGCCAGCAGCAAATACGCAGGGGTCCACTACGAGCAGTACTTC
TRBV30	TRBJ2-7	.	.	CAWSVPAGYEQYF	TGTGCCTGGAGTGTACCAGCGGGCTACGAGCAGTACTTC
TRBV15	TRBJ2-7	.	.	CATSRDTYEQYF	TGTGCCACCAGCAGAGATACCTACGAGCAGTACTTC
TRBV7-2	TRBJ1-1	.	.	CASSLGQHTEAFF	TGTGCCAGCAGCTTAGGACAGCACACTGAAGCTTTCTTT
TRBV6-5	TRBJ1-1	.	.	CASSYGALGGSGAFF	TGTGCCAGCAGTTACGGGGCCTTGGGAGGGTCGGGAGCTTTCTTT
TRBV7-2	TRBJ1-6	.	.	CASSLEGGDSPLHF	TGTGCCAGCAGCTTAGAGGGGGGGGATTCACCCCTCCACTTT
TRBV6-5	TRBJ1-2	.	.	CASMSRWLDGYTF	TGTGCCAGCATGTCTAGGTGGTTAGATGGCTACACCTTC
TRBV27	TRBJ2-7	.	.	CASTSRAYEQYF	TGTGCCAGCACCTCGAGAGCCTACGAGCAGTACTTC
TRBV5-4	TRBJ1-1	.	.	CASSLLRGAEAFF	TGTGCCAGCAGCCTCCTGCGGGGGGCTGAAGCTTTCTTT
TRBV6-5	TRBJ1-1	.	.	CASSEGGENTEAFF	TGTGCCAGCAGTGAGGGAGGGGAGAACACTGAAGCTTTCTTT
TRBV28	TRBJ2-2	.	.	CASRAAPNTGELFF	TGTGCCAGCAGGGCCGCTCCGAACACCGGGGAGCTGTTTTTT
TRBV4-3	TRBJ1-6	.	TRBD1	CASSLRGQSNSPLHF	TGCGCCAGCAGCTTAAGGGGACAGAGTAATTCACCCCTCCACTTT
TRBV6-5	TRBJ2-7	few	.	CASSYDNEQGREQYF	TGTGCCAGCAGTTACGATAACGAACAGGGACGGGAGCAGTACTTC
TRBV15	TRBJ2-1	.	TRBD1	CATSPGQDLLEQFF	TGTGCCACCAGCCCCGGACAGGACTTGCTTGAGCAGTTCTTC
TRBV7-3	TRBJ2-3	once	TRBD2	CASSRWGGGSTDTQYF	TGTGCCAGCAGCCGGTGGGGCGGGGGTAGCACAGATACGCAGTATTTT